The sequence of this T cell receptor beta chain was determined in a study of shared clonotypes between healthy human individuals. Study findings and constraints: Clonotype sharing among the donors was expected to vary with sequencing depth. A reduction in generation probabilities was seen for non-shared clonotypes relative to those shared by all four donors. In the sorted subsets, rarefaction showed sequencing was incomplete despite large depth.

The length of the CDR3 is 15 residues. V was cut by 2 bases and J by 0 bases, with 11 bases left in between. In germline, CDR1 is GTSNPN, CDR2 SVGIG (reference sequence). The method was immunoSEQ multiplex PCR; TCRdb's version includes in-frame clones alone and lacks a portion of them. The sample holds nearly 1 million clones, about 80% seen once. Comment on this clone: Antigen unknown.

The rearrangement uses TRBV30 and TRBJ1-3; no clear D gene. This sequence was found in a man younger than 35 in good health. Sequencing was done on a sample of memory CD4+ T cells sorted from blood. Subset reported: CD45RA-negative fraction. The CDR3 reads CAWSLGPNSGNTIYF. Written as DNA, the CDR3 is TGTGCCTGGAGTCTGGGCCCTAACTCTGGAAACACCATATATTTT.